These 10 T cell receptor beta chains were sequenced from one sample in a study of somatic mutations in cytotoxic T cells in rheumatoid arthritis. Profiling relied on immunoSEQ multiplex PCR, and the TCRdb table lists in-frame clones only, not all of them. Among about 16,000 clones listed, 65% to 85% were seen once. The sample was CD8+ T cells sorted from blood. The receptors derive from an adult with rheumatoid arthritis.

The genes are TRBV12-5 and TRBJ1-1; TRBD1 matches at 9 bases. Germline CDR1 and CDR2: LGHNT and FRNRAP. J gave up 0 bases and V 0 bases, and 8 bases lay outside the gene matches. This CDR3 spans 18 amino acids. Here the CDR3 DNA reads TGTGCTAGTGGTTTGGTTGGGACAGGGCCCTCTATGAACACTGAAGCTTTCTTT. Its translation is CASGLVGTGPSMNTEAFF.

This chain connects TRBV2 to TRBJ2-1; tentatively, D is TRBD1 (6 bases). Trimming stripped 6 bases from V and 0 bases from J, with 12 bases between. Looked up from germline, CDR1 is SNHLY and CDR2 is FYNNEI. The CDR3 spans 15 residues. Written as DNA, the CDR3 is TGTGCCAGCAGGAATGACAGGAGCTCCTACAATGAGCAGTTCTTC. It translates to CASRNDRSSYNEQFF.

The genes are TRBV27 and TRBJ2-1; D perhaps matches TRBD1 (6 bases). V was cut by 5 bases and J by 9 bases, with 20 bases left in between. The CDR3 loop spans 15 amino acids. Germline CDR1 reads MNHEY; CDR2 reads SMNVEV (reference sequence). CDR3 in DNA: TGTGCCAGCAGTCTAACGACAGGATCAGGCATTGAGCAGTTCTTC. This sequence encodes CASSLTTGSGIEQFF.

The J gene is TRBJ2-3, the V gene TRBV7-6; D gene ambiguous. The CDR3 contains 13 residues. The V end lost 5 bases, the J end lost 4 bases, and 10 bases lay between the germline ends. The germline V gene has CDR1 SGHVS and CDR2 FNYEAQ. The CDR3 here is CASSPDGADTQYF. The DNA of the CDR3 is TGTGCCAGCAGCCCAGATGGCGCAGATACGCAGTATTTT. Full variable domain (outside the CDR3, taken from reference TRBV7-6 and TRBJ2-3): GAGVSQSPRYKVTKRGQDVALRCDPISGHVSLYWYRQALGQGPEFLTYFNYEAQQDKSGLPNDRFSAERPEGSISTLTIQRTEQRDSAMYRCASSPDGADTQYFGPGTRLTVL.

V usage is TRBV11-2 and J usage is TRBJ2-7; D possibly matches TRBD1 or TRBD2 (5 bases each). The germline gives CDR1 SGHAT, CDR2 FQNNGV. The CDR3 totals 17 residues. Trimming removed 1 base at V and 2 bases at J, with 18 bases between. In DNA, the CDR3 is TGTGCCAGCAGCTTAGCCTCCCCGGGACCTAGGCCCTACGAGCAGTACTTC. It encodes CASSLASPGPRPYEQYF.

The chain recombines TRBV27 with TRBJ1-2, with D tentatively TRBD1 (5 bases). V was cut by 3 bases and J by 0 bases, with 5 bases left in between. This CDR3 region has 13 residues. Germline lookup yields CDR1 MNHEY and CDR2 SMNVEV (reference sequence). Here the CDR3 reads CASSFRANYGYTF. The CDR3 DNA is TGTGCCAGCAGTTTCAGGGCTAACTATGGCTACACCTTC.

In DNA form, the CDR3 reads TGTGCCAGCAGTCTTAGCGGGGGGGCGAAGAATGAGCAGTTCTTC. Encoded protein: CASSLSGGAKNEQFF. J is TRBJ2-1 and V is TRBV6-5, with 11 bases identical to TRBD2. Germline CDR1 is MNHEY and CDR2 is SVGAGI. The CDR3 is made up of 15 amino acids. After removal of 5 bases from V and 7 bases from J, the junction contained 7 bases not matched to a gene.

V usage is TRBV7-9 and J usage is TRBJ1-6; D is perhaps TRBD1 (5 bases). The CDR3 loop spans 13 amino acids. CDR1 is SEHNR, CDR2 FQNEAQ, per germline (reference sequence). The V and J ends lost 6 bases and 4 bases respectively, with 7 bases between them. This chain's CDR3 is CASRGDYNSPLHF. CDR3 nucleotide sequence: TGTGCCAGCAGAGGGGATTATAATTCACCCCTCCACTTT.

This chain joins TRBV27 and TRBJ2-1; 11 bases line up with TRBD1. CDR1 is MNHEY, CDR2 SMNVEV, per germline (reference sequence). With V trimmed by 4 bases and J by 8 bases, 10 bases remained unmatched. This CDR3 spans 16 amino acids. The DNA of the CDR3 is TGTGCCAGCAGTTCTATCCGGGACAGGGGGGGCGATGAGCAGTTCTTC. Protein: CASSSIRDRGGDEQFF.

The chain has TRBV5-6 and TRBJ1-2; possibly TRBD1 for D (6 bases). CDR1 and CDR2 (germline): SGHDT, YYEEEE. Trimming removed 7 bases from V and 8 bases from J, with 15 bases in between. The CDR3 runs 12 residues. CDR3 region: CASGEGGFGYTF. For the CDR3, the DNA is TGTGCCAGCGGGGAGGGGGGATTCGGCTACACCTTC.